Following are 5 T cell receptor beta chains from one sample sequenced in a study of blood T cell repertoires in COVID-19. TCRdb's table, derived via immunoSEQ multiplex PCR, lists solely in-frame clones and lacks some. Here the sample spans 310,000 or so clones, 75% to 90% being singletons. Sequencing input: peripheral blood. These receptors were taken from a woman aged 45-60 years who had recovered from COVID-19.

CDR3 DNA sequence: TGTGCCATCGGGGCCAGGTGGGACAGCTCCCAGGATACGCAGTATTTT. Translated: CAIGARWDSSQDTQYF. The chain employs TRBV10-3 and TRBJ2-3; 7 positions agree with TRBD1. V lost 8 bases to trimming and J lost 6 bases; unmatched junction nucleotides: 17. Germline V gives CDR1 ENHRY, CDR2 SYGVKD. The CDR3 totals 16 residues.

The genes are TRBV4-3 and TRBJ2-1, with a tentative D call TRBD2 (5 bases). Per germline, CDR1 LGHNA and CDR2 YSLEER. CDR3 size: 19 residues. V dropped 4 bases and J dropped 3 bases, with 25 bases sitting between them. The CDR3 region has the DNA TGCGCCAGCAGCCGTATCTTAGCCCCGCGGCTAGCCGACTACAATGAGCAGTTCTTC. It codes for CASSRILAPRLADYNEQFF.

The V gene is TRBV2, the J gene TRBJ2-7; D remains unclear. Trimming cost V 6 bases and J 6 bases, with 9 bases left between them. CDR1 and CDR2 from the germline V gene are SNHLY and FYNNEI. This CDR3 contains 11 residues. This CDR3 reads CASSGFSEQYF. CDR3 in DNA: TGTGCCAGCAGCGGGTTTAGCGAGCAGTACTTC.

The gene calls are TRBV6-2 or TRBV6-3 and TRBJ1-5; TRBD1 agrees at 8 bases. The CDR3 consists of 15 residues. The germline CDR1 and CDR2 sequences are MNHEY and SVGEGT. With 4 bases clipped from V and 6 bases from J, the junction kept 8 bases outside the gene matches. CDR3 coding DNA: TGTGCCAGCAGTTCGTCAGGGGGCGCGGGTCAGCCCCAGCATTTT. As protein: CASSSSGGAGQPQHF.

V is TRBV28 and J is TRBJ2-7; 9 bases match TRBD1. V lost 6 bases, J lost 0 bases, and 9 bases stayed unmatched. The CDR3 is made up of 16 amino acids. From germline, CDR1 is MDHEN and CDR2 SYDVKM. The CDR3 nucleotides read TGTGCCAGCAGGGCACAGGGGGCCGCAGCCTCCTACGAGCAGTACTTC. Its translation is CASRAQGAAASYEQYF.